This TCR beta chain was captured by sequencing in a study of cytomegalovirus exposure and HLA in healthy donors. Trimming cost V 8 bases and J 2 bases, with 17 bases left between them. Per germline, CDR1 MNHEY and CDR2 SMNVEV (reference sequence). The CDR3 consists of 15 residues. The study ran its PCR with 60 Vbeta and 13 Jbeta primers. TCRdb's copy holds only in-frame clones and misses some; the assay was immunoSEQ multiplex PCR. The table includes 200,000 to 250,000 clones, 60% to 80% detected once. Specimen: PBMCs. The chain combines TRBV27 with TRBJ2-3, with a weak D call TRBD1 (5 bases). This receptor was taken from a woman in her 30s in good health and CMV-seronegative. In DNA, the CDR3 is TGTGCCAGCGGATCAGGGATCATCAACACAGATACGCAGTATTTT. Protein: CASGSGIINTDTQYF.